In its sample, the clone carrying this T cell receptor (beta chain) was seen a few times. Its target is unknown. This sample stems from a study of cytomegalovirus exposure and HLA in healthy donors. Study observations and caveats: In a later analysis, TCR beta V- and J-gene trimming was associated with a missense DCLRE1C variant. Sequencing depth roughly uniform across donors was assumed in presence/absence analyses.

Germline V gene lookup returns CDR1 MNHEY and CDR2 SVGAGI. The CDR3 is 12 amino acids. V was shortened by 6 bases and J by 11 bases, with 16 bases between the two germline ends. The PCR was carried out with 60 Vbeta primers and 13 Jbeta primers. TCRdb keeps only in-frame clones here, not all; method: immunoSEQ multiplex PCR. The repertoire holds 60,000 to 80,000 clones, approximately 60% seen once, with 2.5% to 3.5% in the top ten. This clonotype originated in a man aged 30-40 years in good health and CMV-seronegative. Sequenced: PBMCs. This chain uses TRBV6-5 with TRBJ1-1, with D possibly being TRBD1 (6 bases). In nucleotides, the CDR3 is TGTGCCAGCAGCAATACAGGGACCGAGGCTTTCTTT. It codes for CASSNTGTEAFF.